These T cell receptor beta chains were read from a single sample in a study of post-analysis software for immune sequencing data. Each CDR3 protein gets one entry after TCRdb re-called the PCR reads with MiXCR. This sample has 750,000 to 900,000 distinct CDR3 sequences, with approximately 44% found just once. The sample consisted of blood. The source is a girl between 10 and 17 years old with multiple sclerosis. CDR3s include the opening cysteine and the closing phenylalanine or tryptophan. Fields, in order: clone size, V gene, J gene, D gene, CDR3 DNA, CDR3 protein. A D gene is named only where the DNA matches it firmly. Expanded clones get a size class; other rows say once, few or many, or leave the size out.

clone size: .; V gene: TRBV6-6; J gene: TRBJ1-1; D gene: .; CDR3 DNA: TGTGCCAGCAGCCACGGACGGAACACTGAAGCTTTCTTT; CDR3 protein: CASSHGRNTEAFF
clone size: few; V gene: TRBV28; J gene: TRBJ2-7; D gene: TRBD1; CDR3 DNA: TGTGCCAGCAGGGTGACAGGGAACTACGAGCAGTACTTC; CDR3 protein: CASRVTGNYEQYF
clone size: .; V gene: TRBV27; J gene: TRBJ1-1; D gene: .; CDR3 DNA: TGTGCCAGCAGTTTCCAGGGGATGAACACTGAAGCTTTCTTT; CDR3 protein: CASSFQGMNTEAFF
clone size: .; V gene: TRBV11-2; J gene: TRBJ2-7; D gene: TRBD2; CDR3 DNA: TGTGCCAGCAGCCCCCTCGGAGGTAGCGGGAAGCGGTACTTC; CDR3 protein: CASSPLGGSGKRYF
clone size: .; V gene: TRBV9; J gene: TRBJ1-5; D gene: .; CDR3 DNA: TGTGCCAGCAGCGTAGCAGGGTACCGTCAGCCCCAGCATTTT; CDR3 protein: CASSVAGYRQPQHF
clone size: .; V gene: TRBV15; J gene: TRBJ1-4; D gene: .; CDR3 DNA: TGTGCCACCAGCAGAGTATACAGCAATGAAAAACTGTTTTTT; CDR3 protein: CATSRVYSNEKLFF
clone size: .; V gene: TRBV27; J gene: TRBJ1-1; D gene: .; CDR3 DNA: TGTGCCAGCAGTTTCAGGGCCCTTAACACTGAAGCTTTCTTT; CDR3 protein: CASSFRALNTEAFF
clone size: .; V gene: TRBV7-2; J gene: TRBJ2-5; D gene: TRBD2; CDR3 DNA: TGTGCCAGCAACTTTGCGGGAGAAGAGACCCAGTACTTC; CDR3 protein: CASNFAGEETQYF
clone size: .; V gene: TRBV4-3; J gene: TRBJ2-7; D gene: .; CDR3 DNA: TGCGCCAGCAGCCCGACAAGTCTAGGGGGTAGCAACGAGCAGTACTTC; CDR3 protein: CASSPTSLGGSNEQYF
clone size: .; V gene: TRBV2; J gene: TRBJ1-2; D gene: .; CDR3 DNA: TGTGCCAGCAGTAACCCCAGCGGCCCGAACTATGGCTACACCTTC; CDR3 protein: CASSNPSGPNYGYTF
clone size: .; V gene: TRBV11-2; J gene: TRBJ2-4; D gene: .; CDR3 DNA: TGTGCCAGCAGCTTAGAGACAAAAGCCGACATTCAGTACTTC; CDR3 protein: CASSLETKADIQYF
clone size: .; V gene: TRBV4-3; J gene: TRBJ1-6; D gene: .; CDR3 DNA: TGCGCCAGCAGCCAAGAGCCCGCCGGGTTGAATTCACCCCTCCACTTT; CDR3 protein: CASSQEPAGLNSPLHF